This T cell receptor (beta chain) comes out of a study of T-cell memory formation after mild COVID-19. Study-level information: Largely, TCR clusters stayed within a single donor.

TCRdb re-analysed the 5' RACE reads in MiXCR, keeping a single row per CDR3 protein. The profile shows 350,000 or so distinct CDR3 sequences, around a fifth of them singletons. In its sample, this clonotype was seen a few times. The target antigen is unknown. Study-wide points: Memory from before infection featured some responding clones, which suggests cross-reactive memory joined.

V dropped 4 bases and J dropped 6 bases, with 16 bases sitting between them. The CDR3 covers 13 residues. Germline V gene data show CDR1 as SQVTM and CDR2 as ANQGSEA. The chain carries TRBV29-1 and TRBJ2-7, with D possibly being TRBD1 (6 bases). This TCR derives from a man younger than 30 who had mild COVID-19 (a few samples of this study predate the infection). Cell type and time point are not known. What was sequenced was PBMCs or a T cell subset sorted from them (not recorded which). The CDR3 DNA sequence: TGCAGCGTTGCTCCTGACAGGAAGGGCGAGCAGTACTTC. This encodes CSVAPDRKGEQYF.